The 8 T cell receptor beta chains reported below all come from one sample, sequenced in a study of cytomegalovirus exposure and HLA in healthy donors. PCR amplification relied on 60 Vbeta primers (plus 13 Jbeta primers). This table comes from immunoSEQ multiplex PCR, and its TCRdb copy is limited to in-frame clones, with some not included. Of some 170,000 clones listed, about 75% were seen once; the top ten hold just under 6.5%. What was sequenced was PBMCs. These receptors came from a middle-aged man in good health and CMV-seropositive.

This clone has more than one count but fewer than ten. This sequence joins TRBV5-1 and TRBJ2-3; D perhaps matches TRBD2 (6 bases). Trimming left V 2 bases short and J 1 base short, with 11 bases between. The germline CDR1 and CDR2 sequences are SGHRS and YFSETQ. The CDR3 runs 15 residues. The CDR3 loop is CASSLPTGGTDTQYF. The CDR3, as DNA: TGCGCCAGCAGCTTACCTACGGGAGGCACAGATACGCAGTATTTT.

The J gene is TRBJ1-2, the V gene TRBV5-1; no firm D call. V was cut by 0 bases and J by 4 bases, with 10 bases left in between. This CDR3 has 14 residues. Germline CDR1 reads SGHRS; CDR2 reads YFSETQ. The CDR3 coding sequence is TGCGCCAGCAGCTTGGGCGGGGTTGGCTATGGCTACACCTTC. It is translated as CASSLGGVGYGYTF.

This clone was seen only once. The chain carries TRBV5-1 and TRBJ1-4; D is unresolved. There are 13 residues in the CDR3. Germline CDR1 SGHRS, CDR2 YFSETQ. V lost 3 bases, J lost 4 bases, and 7 bases lay in between. DNA of the CDR3: TGCGCCAGCAGCTCGGGGATTAATGAAAAACTGTTTTTT. As protein: CASSSGINEKLFF.

In DNA form, the CDR3 reads TGTGCCAGCTCACAAGACAGGGTTGGTGAAAAACTGTTTTTT. Protein: CASSQDRVGEKLFF. This rearrangement joins TRBV18 to TRBJ1-4; 7 nucleotides line up with TRBD1. Trimming cost V 4 bases and J 7 bases; bases outside gene matches: 6. The CDR3 is 14 amino acids. From germline, CDR1 is KGHSH and CDR2 LQKENI.

The chain is built from TRBV6-1 and TRBJ2-5, with 7 bases that match TRBD2. This CDR3 is 14 amino acids long. CDR1 is MNHNS, CDR2 SASEGT, per germline. The J segment lost 3 bases and the V segment lost 1 base, leaving 2 bases of the junction unmatched. CDR3 DNA: TGTGCCAGCAGTGAAGGGCTAGCGGAAGAGACCCAGTACTTC. Protein sequence: CASSEGLAEETQYF.

The chain combines TRBV9 with TRBJ2-1; D perhaps matches TRBD1 (5 bases). Trimming took 4 bases from V and 2 from J, leaving 10 bases between them. The CDR3 contains 14 residues. Germline lookup yields CDR1 SGDLS and CDR2 YYNGEE. CDR3 coding DNA: TGTGCCAGCAGCCCCCAGACAGCCTACAATGAGCAGTTCTTC. As protein: CASSPQTAYNEQFF.

The V gene is TRBV5-4, the J gene TRBJ2-5; perhaps TRBD2 as D (6 bases). Germline V gene lookup returns CDR1 SGHNT and CDR2 YYREEE (reference sequence). Between the trimmed V and J ends, which lost 0 bases and 4 bases, there was a span of 19 bases. The CDR3 is 17 amino acids. The CDR3: CASSLGGRQGAGETQYF. CDR3 DNA sequence: TGTGCCAGCAGCTTGGGGGGTCGCCAGGGAGCGGGAGAGACCCAGTACTTC.

This CDR3 is CASSPVVSYNEQFF. The CDR3, as DNA: TGTGCCAGCTCACCCGTTGTTAGCTACAATGAGCAGTTCTTC. The chain combines TRBV18 with TRBJ2-1, with D uncertain. Germline CDR1 KGHSH, CDR2 LQKENI. The CDR3 loop spans 14 amino acids. Trimming removed 3 bases from V and 3 bases from J, with 9 bases in between.